Below, one TCR beta chain is given with its context. V gave up 1 base and J gave up 1 base, with 8 bases separating them. The length of the CDR3 is 15 residues. Germline values: CDR1 SGHAT, CDR2 FQNNGV. This specimen belongs to a study of OX40 agonist ivuxolimab in advanced cancers. The table came from immunoSEQ multiplex PCR; TCRdb's copy has only in-frame clones and leaves some out. Of approximately 66,000 clones listed, 80% to 90% are singletons. The receptor's source is an adult with an advanced solid tumor such as melanoma, head and neck, liver or kidney cancer. The sample in question was CD4+ or CD8+ T cells sorted from blood, obtained in a trial of the OX40 agonist ivuxolimab. The J gene is TRBJ1-5, the V gene TRBV11-2; TRBD1 is a possible D gene (5 bases). The CDR3 DNA is TGTGCCAGCAGCTTAGGCGGGGGAAGCAATCAGCCCCAGCATTTT. Its translation: CASSLGGGSNQPQHF.